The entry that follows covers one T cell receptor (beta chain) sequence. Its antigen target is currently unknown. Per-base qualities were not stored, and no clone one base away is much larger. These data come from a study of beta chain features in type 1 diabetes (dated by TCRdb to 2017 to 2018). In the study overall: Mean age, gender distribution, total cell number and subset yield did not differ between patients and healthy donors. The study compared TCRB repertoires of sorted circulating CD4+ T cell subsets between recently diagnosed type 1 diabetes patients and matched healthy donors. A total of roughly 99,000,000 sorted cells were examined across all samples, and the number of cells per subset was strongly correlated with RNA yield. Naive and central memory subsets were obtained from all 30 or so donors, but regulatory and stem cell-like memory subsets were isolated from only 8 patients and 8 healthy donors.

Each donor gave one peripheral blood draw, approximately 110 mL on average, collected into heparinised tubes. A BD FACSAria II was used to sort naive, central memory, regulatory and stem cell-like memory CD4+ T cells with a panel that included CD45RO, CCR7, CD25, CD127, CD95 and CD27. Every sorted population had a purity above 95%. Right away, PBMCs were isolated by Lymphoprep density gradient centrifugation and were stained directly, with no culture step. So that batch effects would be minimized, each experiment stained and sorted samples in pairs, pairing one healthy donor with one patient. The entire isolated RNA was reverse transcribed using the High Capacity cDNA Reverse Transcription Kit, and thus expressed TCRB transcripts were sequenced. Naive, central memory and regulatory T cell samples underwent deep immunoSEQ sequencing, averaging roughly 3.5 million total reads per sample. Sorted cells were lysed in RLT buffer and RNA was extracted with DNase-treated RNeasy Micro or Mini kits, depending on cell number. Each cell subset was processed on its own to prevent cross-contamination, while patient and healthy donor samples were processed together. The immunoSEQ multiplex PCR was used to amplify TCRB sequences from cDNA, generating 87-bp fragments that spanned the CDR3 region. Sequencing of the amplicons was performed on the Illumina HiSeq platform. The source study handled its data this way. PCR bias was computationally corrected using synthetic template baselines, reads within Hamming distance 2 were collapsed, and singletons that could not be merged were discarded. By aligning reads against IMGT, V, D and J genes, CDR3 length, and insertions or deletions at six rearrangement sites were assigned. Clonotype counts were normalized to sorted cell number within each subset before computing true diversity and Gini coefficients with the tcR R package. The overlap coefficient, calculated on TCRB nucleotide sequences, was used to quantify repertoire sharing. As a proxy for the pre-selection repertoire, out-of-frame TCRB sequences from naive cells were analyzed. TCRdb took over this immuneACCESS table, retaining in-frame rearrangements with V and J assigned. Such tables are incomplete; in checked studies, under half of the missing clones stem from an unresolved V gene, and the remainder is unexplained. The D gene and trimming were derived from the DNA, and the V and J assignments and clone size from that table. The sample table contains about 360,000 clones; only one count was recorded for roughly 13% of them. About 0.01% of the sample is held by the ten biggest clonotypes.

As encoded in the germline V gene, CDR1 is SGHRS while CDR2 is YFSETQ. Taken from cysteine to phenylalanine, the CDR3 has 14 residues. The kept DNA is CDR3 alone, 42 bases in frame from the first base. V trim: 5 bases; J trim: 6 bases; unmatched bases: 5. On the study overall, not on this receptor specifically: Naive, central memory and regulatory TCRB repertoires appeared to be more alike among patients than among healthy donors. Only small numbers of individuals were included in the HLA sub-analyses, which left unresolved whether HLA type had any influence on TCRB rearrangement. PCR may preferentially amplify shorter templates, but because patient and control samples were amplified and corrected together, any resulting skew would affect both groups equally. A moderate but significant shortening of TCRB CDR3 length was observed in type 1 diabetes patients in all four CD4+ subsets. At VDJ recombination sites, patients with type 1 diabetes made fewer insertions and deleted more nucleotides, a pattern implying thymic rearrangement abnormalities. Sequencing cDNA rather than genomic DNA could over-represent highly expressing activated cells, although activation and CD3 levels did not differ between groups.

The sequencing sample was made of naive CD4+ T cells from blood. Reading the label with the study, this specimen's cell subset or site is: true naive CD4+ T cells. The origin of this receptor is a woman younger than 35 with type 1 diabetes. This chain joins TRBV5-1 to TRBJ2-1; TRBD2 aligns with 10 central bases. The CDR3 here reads CASRPLAGANEQFF. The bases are TGCGCCAGCAGACCCCTAGCGGGGGCCAATGAGCAGTTCTTC.